Listed here is a single T cell receptor (beta chain). Its antigen is still unknown. These data come from a study of long-term antiretroviral therapy in people with HIV. The CDR3 is 15 amino acids. Trimming took 1 base from V and 5 from J, leaving 12 bases between them. Germline values: CDR1 SGHVS, CDR2 FQNEAQ. Whole-study results and caveats: Information on adherence to ART, viral resistance or therapy changes was unavailable. In samples taken after ART, diversity increased but remained below transplant donor control levels.

Cryopreserved PBMC, at about 0.9-11 million per sample, were present before DNA extraction. Sequencing used immunoSEQ v3.0 at survey level. The repertoire was sequenced with immunoSEQ multiplex PCR; TCRdb's copy has only in-frame clones and lacks some. Of roughly 34,000 clones in the sample, 75% to 85% were seen once. This TCR was sampled from a man younger than 35 with HIV. V gene TRBV7-8 combines with J gene TRBJ2-1; D may be TRBD2 (5 bases). The material sequenced was unsorted PBMCs, taken 1.9 years after starting antiretroviral therapy. The CDR3: CASSLVRLTNNEQFF. In DNA form, the CDR3 reads TGTGCCAGCAGCTTAGTCCGACTAACAAACAATGAGCAGTTCTTC.